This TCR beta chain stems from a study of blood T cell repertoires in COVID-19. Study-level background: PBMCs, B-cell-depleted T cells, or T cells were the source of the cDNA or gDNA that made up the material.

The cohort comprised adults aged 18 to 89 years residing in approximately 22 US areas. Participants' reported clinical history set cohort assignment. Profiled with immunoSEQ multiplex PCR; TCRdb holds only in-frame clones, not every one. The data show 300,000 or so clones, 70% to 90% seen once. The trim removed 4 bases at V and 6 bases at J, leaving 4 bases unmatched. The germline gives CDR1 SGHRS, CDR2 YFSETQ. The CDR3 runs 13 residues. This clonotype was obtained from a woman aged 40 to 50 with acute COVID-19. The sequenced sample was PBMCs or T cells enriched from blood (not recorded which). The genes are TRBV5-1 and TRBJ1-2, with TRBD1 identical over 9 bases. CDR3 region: CASSVGTGHGYTF. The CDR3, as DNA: TGCGCCAGCAGCGTCGGGACAGGGCATGGCTACACCTTC.